This T cell receptor beta chain was identified during a study of OX40 agonist ivuxolimab in advanced cancers. About the study: With ivuxolimab, an agonistic anti-OX40 (CD134) antibody, patients were treated. Every 2 weeks, ivuxolimab was infused into the patients intravenously at between 0.01 and 10 mg/kg. Patients were under 90% male with ages about 20 to 79, mean approximately 58.

For this clone: Its antigen is undetermined.

Profiled with immunoSEQ multiplex PCR; TCRdb holds only in-frame clones, not every one. The sample has around 95,000 clones, around 90% seen once. The CDR3 is 15 amino acids. The ends lost 3 bases at V and 5 bases at J; junction bases unmatched: 3. Germline values: CDR1 SGDLS, CDR2 YYNGEE. Whole-study findings and limits: Some nonresponders also had low normalized T-cell clonal expansion.

The chain couples TRBV9 to TRBJ2-3, with 13 bases lining up with TRBD2. The receptor was isolated from an adult with an advanced solid tumor such as melanoma, head and neck, liver or kidney cancer. The sample in question was CD4+ or CD8+ T cells sorted from blood, obtained in a trial of the OX40 agonist ivuxolimab. As DNA, the CDR3 is TGTGCCAGCAGCGCCCGGACTAGCGGGGGAGATACGCAGTATTTT. Amino acid sequence: CASSARTSGGDTQYF.